Listed below are T cell receptor beta chains from one sample, sequenced in a study of cytotoxic CD8 clonotypes in ibrutinib-treated CLL. The table came from immunoSEQ multiplex PCR; TCRdb's copy has only in-frame clones and leaves some out. The sample has 150,000 or so clones, 70% to 85% seen once. Sequenced here: PBMCs, sampled after 12 months of ibrutinib treatment. The source of these receptors is a human donor with chronic lymphocytic leukemia. The CDR3 runs from the conserved cysteine through the conserved F or W. D genes are given only for firm matches. Rows give clone size only sometimes, using once, few, many, or a class for an expanded clone.

CDR3 protein,CDR3 DNA,J gene,D gene,V gene,clone size
CASKATTLTDTQYF,TGTGCCAGCAAGGCGACCACCTTGACAGATACGCAGTATTTT,TRBJ2-3,.,TRBV2,.
CASSSIAGLYEQYF,TGTGCCAGCAGCTCAATAGCGGGGCTTTACGAGCAGTACTTC,TRBJ2-7,TRBD2,TRBV11-2,.
CASSHGGQGVTGANVLTF,TGCGCCAGCAGCCATGGCGGACAGGGGGTAACTGGGGCCAACGTCCTGACTTTC,TRBJ2-6,TRBD1,TRBV4-1,.
CASGTGNNEQFF,TGTGCCAGCGGGACAGGGAACAATGAGCAGTTCTTC,TRBJ2-1,TRBD1,TRBV6-5,.
CASSLTGVNTDTQYF,TGTGCCAGCAGCCTGACAGGGGTAAACACAGATACGCAGTATTTT,TRBJ2-3,TRBD1,TRBV11-3,.
CASSLGSGTYEQYF,TGTGCCAGCAGCTTAGGGTCCGGGACCTACGAGCAGTACTTC,TRBJ2-7,.,TRBV7-9,many
CASSVTAGYTEAFF,TGTGCCAGCAGCGTCACGGCAGGGTACACTGAAGCTTTCTTT,TRBJ1-1,.,TRBV7-6,.
CAISESGTGDWGEQFF,TGTGCCATCAGTGAATCCGGGACAGGGGACTGGGGTGAGCAGTTCTTC,TRBJ2-1,TRBD1,TRBV10-3,.
CASSPRGGSETQYF,TGTGCCAGCAGCCCGAGGGGGGGGAGTGAGACCCAGTACTTC,TRBJ2-5,.,TRBV11-2,few
CASSVASNQGPQHF,TGTGCCAGCAGCGTAGCTTCCAACCAGGGGCCCCAGCATTTT,TRBJ1-5,.,TRBV9,.
CASSVIRGSYGYTF,TGTGCCAGTAGTGTAATCAGGGGTTCCTATGGCTACACCTTC,TRBJ1-2,.,TRBV19,.
CASSFGGEGELFF,TGTGCCAGCAGCTTCGGGGGCGAAGGGGAGCTGTTTTTT,TRBJ2-2,.,TRBV7-3,.
CASRGTDRFVTEAFF,TGTGCCAGCCGGGGGACAGACCGGTTTGTCACTGAAGCTTTCTTT,TRBJ1-1,TRBD1,TRBV4-2,.
CASCLATGRTEAFF,TGTGCCAGCTGTCTAGCAACCGGGCGGACTGAAGCTTTCTTT,TRBJ1-1,.,TRBV6-5,.
CASSFPGLSSYEQYF,TGTGCCAGCAGCTTTCCGGGACTTAGCTCCTACGAGCAGTACTTC,TRBJ2-7,.,TRBV5-5,.
CASSMRRNTEAFF,TGTGCTAGCAGCATGCGACGGAACACTGAAGCTTTCTTT,TRBJ1-1,.,TRBV7-7,.
CASSSAGTDYNLGYTF,TGTGCCAGCAGCTCCGCCGGGACAGATTATAATTTAGGCTACACCTTC,TRBJ1-2,TRBD1,TRBV5-4,.
CAIGGSQPQHF,TGTGCCATCGGGGGTTCTCAGCCCCAGCATTTT,TRBJ1-5,.,TRBV10-3,.
CASRLGPNEQYF,TGTGCAAGTCGTTTGGGCCCCAACGAGCAGTACTTC,TRBJ2-7,.,TRBV12-2,.
CASSPQGQPGEKLFF,TGCGCCAGCAGCCCCCAGGGACAGCCCGGTGAAAAACTGTTTTTT,TRBJ1-4,TRBD1,TRBV5-1,.
CASRLPLGDAEAFF,TGTGCCAGCAGATTACCCCTAGGGGACGCTGAAGCTTTCTTT,TRBJ1-1,.,TRBV28,.
CASSLGSPGNTIYF,TGTGCCAGCTCACTGGGGTCGCCTGGAAACACCATATATTTT,TRBJ1-3,.,TRBV18,.
CSVEESHSSGNTIYF,TGCAGCGTTGAAGAGAGTCACAGCTCTGGAAACACCATATATTTT,TRBJ1-3,.,TRBV29-1,.
CASSQQTSGGANEQFF,TGTGCCAGCAGCCAACAGACTAGCGGGGGGGCCAATGAGCAGTTCTTC,TRBJ2-1,TRBD2,TRBV4-2,.
CASSLSGQGGTQYF,TGTGCCAGCAGTTTATCGGGACAGGGGGGGACCCAGTACTTC,TRBJ2-5,TRBD1,TRBV28,few
CASSLVAGEGEQFF,TGTGCCAGCAGCTTAGTAGCGGGAGAGGGGGAGCAGTTCTTC,TRBJ2-1,TRBD2,TRBV7-3,.